This T cell receptor (beta chain) was sequenced for a study of blood T cell repertoires in COVID-19. Turning to the study itself: Samples representing acute and convalescent COVID-19 were sourced from the United States, Italy and Spain.

Germline V gives CDR1 LGHNA, CDR2 YSLEER. There are 16 residues in the CDR3. Trimming cost V 0 bases and J 11 bases, with 17 bases left between them. Data came from immunoSEQ multiplex PCR; TCRdb stores just in-frame clones and leaves some out. This sample yields 210,000 or so clones, of which around four fifths are seen a single time; roughly 20% belongs to the top ten. This receptor was obtained from a woman older than 75 with active or convalescent COVID-19. Sequencing used peripheral blood. The chain uses TRBV4-3 and TRBJ1-6; D is possibly TRBD1 (5 bases). CDR3 sequence: CASSQDRSGDLTPLHF. The DNA of the CDR3 is TGCGCCAGCAGCCAAGATCGATCGGGGGACTTGACACCCCTCCACTTT.